This is a list of T cell receptor beta chains from one sample in a study of blood T cell repertoires in COVID-19. Clones were read by immunoSEQ multiplex PCR, and TCRdb kept only the in-frame ones, dropping some. The sample records more than 20,000 clones, 81% being singletons. The material sequenced was peripheral blood. The source is a man aged 50 to 60 with active or convalescent COVID-19. Each CDR3 is given with its conserved first and last residue. D genes are given only for firm matches. A row's size may be missing; if present it is once, few, many or a size class.

v_call	j_call	d_call	clone_size	cdr3_aa	cdr3_nt
TRBV7-9	TRBJ1-4	TRBD1	-	CASSEDRGEKLFF	TGTGCCAGCAGCGAGGACAGGGGTGAAAAACTGTTTTTT
TRBV5-1	TRBJ2-5	TRBD2	-	CASSWGLAGGYQETQYF	TGCGCCAGCAGCTGGGGACTAGCGGGGGGGTACCAAGAGACCCAGTACTTC
TRBV28	TRBJ2-7	-	few	CATAPGGSYEQYF	TGTGCCACCGCCCCGGGGGGCAGCTACGAGCAGTACTTC
TRBV5-5	TRBJ1-5	TRBD1	-	CASSNPTGGNQPQHF	TGTGCCAGCAGCAACCCGACAGGGGGAAATCAGCCCCAGCATTTT
TRBV19	TRBJ1-2	TRBD1	-	CASSIQGDGYTF	TGTGCCAGTAGTATACAGGGGGATGGCTACACCTTC
TRBV19	TRBJ2-2	-	-	CASSRGGLGGELFF	TGTGCCAGTAGTAGGGGGGGGCTGGGCGGGGAGCTGTTTTTT
TRBV29-1	TRBJ2-7	-	-	CSISPGGSYEQYF	TGCAGCATTTCACCCGGGGGCTCCTACGAGCAGTACTTC
TRBV2	TRBJ2-2	TRBD2	-	CASRRSSGKGTGELFF	TGTGCCAGCAGGAGATCTAGCGGGAAGGGCACCGGGGAGCTGTTTTTT
TRBV11-3	TRBJ1-2	TRBD1	-	CASSLVRQGYGYTF	TGTGCCAGCAGCTTAGTCCGACAGGGGTATGGCTACACCTTC
TRBV5-1	TRBJ1-2	-	-	CASGGSEGYTF	TGCGCCAGTGGGGGGTCGGAGGGCTACACCTTC
TRBV4-1	TRBJ1-6	-	-	CASSQGDRSSYNSPLHF	TGCGCCAGCAGCCAAGGCGACAGGAGCTCCTATAATTCACCCCTCCACTTT
TRBV7-3	TRBJ2-3	TRBD2	-	CASSLGYRLAGGRDTQYF	TGTGCCAGCAGCTTAGGGTATCGACTAGCGGGAGGCCGGGATACGCAGTATTTT
TRBV7-2	TRBJ1-2	-	-	CASSLFKEGIYGYTF	TGTGCCAGCAGCTTATTTAAGGAGGGGATCTATGGCTACACCTTC
TRBV9	TRBJ1-1	TRBD1	-	CASSVAGGQGLAFF	TGTGCCAGCAGCGTAGCTGGGGGACAGGGCTTAGCTTTCTTT
TRBV15	TRBJ1-2	-	-	CATSRVGQNYGYTF	TGTGCCACCAGCAGAGTTGGACAGAACTATGGCTACACCTTC
TRBV9	TRBJ2-1	-	-	CASSVGGGSSYNEQFF	TGTGCCAGCAGCGTTGGGGGAGGAAGCTCCTACAATGAGCAGTTCTTC
TRBV5-1	TRBJ1-6	TRBD1	few	CASSLDRGHSPLHF	TGCGCCAGCAGCTTAGACAGGGGGCATTCACCCCTCCACTTT
TRBV5-4	TRBJ1-1	-	-	CASSTRMNTEAFF	TGTGCCAGCAGCACCAGGATGAACACTGAAGCTTTCTTT
TRBV12-5	TRBJ1-5	-	-	CASGLSINQPQHF	TGTGCTAGTGGTTTGTCAATCAATCAGCCCCAGCATTTT
TRBV18	TRBJ1-2	TRBD1	-	CASSPGQGAGGYTF	TGTGCCAGCTCACCTGGACAGGGTGCCGGTGGCTACACCTTC
TRBV10-2	TRBJ2-7	-	-	CASSSDASSYEQYF	TGCGCCAGCAGTTCCGATGCTAGCTCCTACGAGCAGTACTTC
TRBV7-6	TRBJ1-1	-	-	CASRGPYTEAFF	TGTGCCAGCAGGGGCCCCTACACTGAAGCTTTCTTT
TRBV2	TRBJ2-4	TRBD1	-	CASRAGGTTKNIQYF	TGTGCCAGCAGGGCAGGGGGCACTACCAAAAACATTCAGTACTTC
TRBV2	TRBJ1-4	-	-	CASSGQAVATNEKLFF	TGTGCCAGCAGTGGACAGGCAGTAGCAACTAATGAAAAACTGTTTTTT
TRBV5-1	TRBJ2-1	-	-	CASSPDAGRFQFF	TGCGCCAGCAGCCCAGATGCGGGCCGTTTTCAGTTCTTC
TRBV5-1	TRBJ2-5	TRBD2	-	CASSPGTSGGETQYF	TGCGCCAGCAGCCCCGGGACTAGCGGGGGAGAGACCCAGTACTTC
TRBV28	TRBJ1-1	TRBD1	-	CASSLPLDRESVTEAFF	TGTGCCAGCAGTTTGCCCCTGGACAGGGAAAGCGTCACTGAAGCTTTCTTT
TRBV18	TRBJ1-1	-	once	CASSVNPGQNTEAFF	TGTGCCAGCTCAGTCAACCCGGGACAGAACACTGAAGCTTTCTTT
TRBV30	TRBJ2-2	-	-	CAWNGGPITGELFF	TGTGCCTGGAATGGAGGGCCTATCACCGGGGAGCTGTTTTTT
TRBV10-3	TRBJ1-5	-	once	CAISESESGGFYQPQHF	TGTGCCATCAGTGAGTCCGAATCGGGGGGGTTTTATCAGCCCCAGCATTTT
TRBV5-6	TRBJ1-6	-	once	CASSLAGAYNSPLHF	TGTGCCAGCAGCTTGGCAGGGGCATATAATTCACCCCTCCACTTT
TRBV28	TRBJ2-3	-	-	CASRLGGGDTQYF	TGTGCCAGCAGACTAGGGGGTGGAGATACGCAGTATTTT
TRBV9	TRBJ1-1	-	-	CASSGILRDGTEAFF	TGTGCCAGCAGCGGCATTCTCAGGGATGGCACTGAAGCTTTCTTT
TRBV27	TRBJ1-5	-	few	CASSVRPGNQPQHF	TGTGCCAGCAGCGTACGCCCGGGGAATCAGCCCCAGCATTTT
TRBV5-1	TRBJ2-2	-	-	CASSSRAQRPGELFF	TGCGCCAGCAGCTCGCGGGCCCAACGCCCCGGGGAGCTGTTTTTT
TRBV29-1	TRBJ1-4	-	-	CSVGDTKGEKLFF	TGCAGCGTCGGGGACACGAAAGGGGAAAAACTGTTTTTT
TRBV27	TRBJ1-5	-	-	CASSLSGEFNQPQHF	TGTGCCAGCAGTTTATCAGGGGAATTCAATCAGCCCCAGCATTTT
TRBV6-5	TRBJ2-1	TRBD2	-	CASSASGRAVNEQFF	TGTGCCAGCAGCGCTAGCGGGAGGGCCGTCAATGAGCAGTTCTTC
TRBV2	TRBJ2-5	TRBD2	-	CASRGLADETQYF	TGTGCCAGCAGGGGACTAGCAGACGAGACCCAGTACTTC
TRBV18	TRBJ2-3	-	-	CASSPQSSTDTQYF	TGTGCCAGCTCACCACAATCGTCTACAGATACGCAGTATTTT
TRBV2	TRBJ1-2	-	once	CASSLTSGDSYGYTF	TGTGCCAGCAGTTTGACCTCCGGGGATAGCTATGGCTACACCTTC
TRBV12-3/TRBV12-4	TRBJ1-2	TRBD1	-	CASSIDRGSGYTF	TGTGCCAGCAGCATAGACAGGGGCTCTGGCTACACCTTC
TRBV6-5	TRBJ2-1	TRBD1	-	CASRTGGGGEQFF	TGTGCCAGCAGAACAGGGGGCGGAGGTGAGCAGTTCTTC
TRBV7-6	TRBJ2-1	TRBD2	-	CASSLEASGISYNEQFF	TGTGCCAGCAGCTTAGAGGCTAGCGGCATCTCCTACAATGAGCAGTTCTTC
TRBV7-2	TRBJ1-5	-	-	CASSLDWWGLEEQPQHF	TGTGCCAGCAGCTTAGACTGGTGGGGGCTAGAAGAACAGCCCCAGCATTTT
TRBV7-2	TRBJ1-5	TRBD1	few	CASSLQGDANQPQHF	TGTGCCAGCAGCTTACAGGGGGACGCGAATCAGCCCCAGCATTTT
TRBV30	TRBJ1-5	TRBD1	-	CAWTSGQGSNQPQHF	TGTGCCTGGACGTCGGGACAGGGTAGCAATCAGCCCCAGCATTTT
TRBV30	TRBJ2-7	-	once	CAWSVSLLEQYF	TGTGCCTGGAGTGTATCCTTACTCGAGCAGTACTTC
TRBV23-1	TRBJ2-7	-	few	CASMGTLEIYEQYF	TGCGCCAGCATGGGGACACTCGAGATCTACGAGCAGTACTTC
TRBV27	TRBJ1-1	TRBD1	few	CASSLSPGGNTEAFF	TGTGCCAGCAGTTTATCTCCAGGGGGTAACACTGAAGCTTTCTTT
TRBV28	TRBJ1-5	TRBD1	few	CASSYRGMQPQHF	TGTGCCAGCAGCTACAGGGGTATGCAGCCCCAGCATTTT
TRBV6-5	TRBJ1-1	TRBD1	few	CASSYQQGANTEAFF	TGTGCCAGCAGTTACCAGCAGGGGGCGAACACTGAAGCTTTCTTT
TRBV5-1	TRBJ1-2	-	few	CASSHGGGHLFSGYTF	TGCGCCAGCAGCCACGGCGGGGGGCATTTATTTAGTGGCTACACCTTC
TRBV11-3	TRBJ2-3	TRBD2	-	CASSLMGTIITDTQYF	TGTGCCAGCAGCTTAATGGGGACTATTATCACAGATACGCAGTATTTT
TRBV9	TRBJ2-1	-	once	CASSVGHDNEQFF	TGTGCCAGCAGCGTGGGACACGACAATGAGCAGTTCTTC